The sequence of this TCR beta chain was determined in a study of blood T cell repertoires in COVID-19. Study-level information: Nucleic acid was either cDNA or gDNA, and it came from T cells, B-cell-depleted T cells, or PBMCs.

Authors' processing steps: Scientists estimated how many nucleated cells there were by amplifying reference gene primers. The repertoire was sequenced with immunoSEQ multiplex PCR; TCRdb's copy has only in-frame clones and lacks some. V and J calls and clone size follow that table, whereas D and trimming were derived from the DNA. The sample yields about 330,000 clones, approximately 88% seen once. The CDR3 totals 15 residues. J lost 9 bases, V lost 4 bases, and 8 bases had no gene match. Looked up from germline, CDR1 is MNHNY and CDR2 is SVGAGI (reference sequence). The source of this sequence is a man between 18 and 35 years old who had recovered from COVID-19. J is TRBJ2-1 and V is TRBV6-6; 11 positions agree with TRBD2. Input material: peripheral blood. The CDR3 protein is CASSLAGGGGGEQFF. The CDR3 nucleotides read TGTGCCAGCAGTTTAGCGGGAGGGGGTGGCGGTGAGCAGTTCTTC.